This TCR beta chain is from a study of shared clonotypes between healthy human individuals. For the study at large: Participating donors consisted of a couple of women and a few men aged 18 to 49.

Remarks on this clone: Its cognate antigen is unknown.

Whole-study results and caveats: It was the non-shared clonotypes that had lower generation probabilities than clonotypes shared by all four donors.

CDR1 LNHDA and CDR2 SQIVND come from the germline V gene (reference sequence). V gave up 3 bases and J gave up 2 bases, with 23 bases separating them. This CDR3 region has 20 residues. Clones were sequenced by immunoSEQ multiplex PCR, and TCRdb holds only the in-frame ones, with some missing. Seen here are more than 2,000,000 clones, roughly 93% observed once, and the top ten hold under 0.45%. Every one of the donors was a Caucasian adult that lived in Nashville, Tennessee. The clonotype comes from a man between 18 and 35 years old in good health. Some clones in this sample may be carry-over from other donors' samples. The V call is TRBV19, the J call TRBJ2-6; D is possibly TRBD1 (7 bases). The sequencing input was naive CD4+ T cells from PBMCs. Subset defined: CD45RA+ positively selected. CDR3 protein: CASSILGWVRGETGANVLTF. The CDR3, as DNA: TGTGCCAGTAGTATCCTTGGTTGGGTCAGGGGGGAAACTGGGGCCAACGTCCTGACTTTC.